The clone carrying this T cell receptor (beta chain) was counted ten times or more. These data belong to a study of blood T cell repertoires in COVID-19. Across the whole study: The study drew acute and convalescent COVID-19 samples from the United States, Italy and Spain. Sources were T cells, B-cell-depleted T cells, or PBMCs; the material itself was cDNA or gDNA.

In the authors' workflow: Cell counts per sample came from amplifying reference gene primers. TCRdb's copy holds only in-frame clones and misses some; the assay was immunoSEQ multiplex PCR. That table furnishes V, J and clone size, whereas the DNA furnished D and trimming. The sample consists of 150,000 to 200,000 clones, around 79% of them appearing once. CDR1 is MDHEN, CDR2 SYDVKM, per germline. The V gene end was trimmed by 5 bases and the J gene end by 11 bases; junction bases not matched to a gene: 3. This CDR3 has 11 amino acids. The clonotype originates from a man between 60 and 75 years old with active or convalescent COVID-19. Sample: peripheral blood. This chain uses TRBV28 with TRBJ1-1, with 9 bases lining up with TRBD1. The CDR3, as DNA: TGTGCCAGCAGTCGGGACAGGGATGCTTTCTTT. The encoded protein is CASSRDRDAFF.